This T cell receptor (beta chain) was identified in a study of vaccination and CD4 T cells after COVID-19. An Oncomine TCR Beta short-read assay was used to sequence the DNA from cultured CD4+ T cells. TCRdb used MiXCR to reprocess the PCR reads, holding one entry per CDR3 protein. The sample records about 7,200 distinct CDR3 sequences, roughly 41% being singletons. Concerning this clonotype: Its matching antigen is unknown.

Germline CDR1 SGHDT, CDR2 YYEEEE. Deletions cut 1 base from V and 2 bases from J, with 15 bases between. The CDR3 runs 16 residues. Treatment noted: approximately nine-day PBMC culture with coronavirus spike peptide pools or control peptides (ViraFEST assay). CD4+ T lymphocytes from the unexposed donor were collected before the COVID-19 pandemic (2011-2018). The sequenced sample was CD4+ T cells from blood, cultured in vitro. The chain combines TRBV5-6 with TRBJ1-1; perhaps TRBD1 as D (6 bases). This receptor was obtained from a human donor in good health. CDR3 coding DNA: TGTGCCAGCAGCTTGCTGGGGGGGCAAGAAAACACTGAAGCTTTCTTT. Its protein is CASSLLGGQENTEAFF.